The clone carrying this T cell receptor (beta chain) came up a few times. It was with a sample-barcoded 5' primer and a J-beta primer mix that a second PCR of about 6 to 12 cycles was run. One entry per CDR3 protein, called by TCRdb with MiXCR from the 5' RACE reads. The sample holds about 1,400,000 distinct CDR3 sequences; approximately 59% are singletons and the top ten take over 5.5%. The total RNA that was extracted per sample amounted to at least 5 micrograms. The data derive from a study of blood T cells in healthy people across ages. Germline CDR1 reads KGHDR; CDR2 reads SFDVKD. The CDR3 runs to 14 residues. V was pared by 8 bases and J by 1 base, with 12 bases between.

Input material: blood. The chain uses TRBV24-1 and TRBJ2-3; D may be TRBD2 (5 bases). The sequence was obtained from a man aged 18 to 29 in good health. DNA of the CDR3: TGTGCCACCAAATCAGCGGATGGCACAGATACGCAGTATTTT. This codes for CATKSADGTDTQYF.